This TCR beta chain appears in the sequencing data of a study of CD8+CD57+ T cells in acquired aplastic anemia. Genomic DNA templated the TCR beta VDJ and CDR3 profiling. TCRdb passed the reads through MiXCR, listing each CDR3 protein once. The sample holds over 40,000 distinct CDR3 sequences; about 78% are singletons and the top ten take approximately 34%. Germline assignment: CDR1 SGHAT and CDR2 FQDESV (reference sequence). The ends were cut back, 5 bases at V and 3 bases at J, with 19 bases in the middle. The CDR3 loop spans 16 amino acids. The table lists this clonotype with a count of one. The J gene is TRBJ1-1, the V gene TRBV11-1; maybe TRBD1 (5 bases). This clonotype was obtained from a human donor in good health, serving as a control. The sequenced material came from sorted CD4+, CD8+, or CD8+CD57+ T cells (not recorded which) from PBMCs. This CDR3 is CASSPWTPGGDTEAFF. CDR3 in DNA: TGTGCCAGCAGCCCTTGGACACCCGGAGGGGACACTGAAGCTTTCTTT.